One TCR beta chain is described in this entry. Its antigen specificity is not known. Base quality data are lacking; no much larger clone is found one base away. TCRbeta CDR3 regions were amplified from genomic DNA by means of the immunoSEQ Assay, a bias-controlled multiplex PCR. On the study's bioinformatics: The number of nucleated cells in each sample was estimated by amplification of reference gene primers within the assay. Sequence reads were collapsed and filtered to measure the absolute abundance of every unique TCRbeta CDR3 rearrangement. For each sample, productive Simpson clonality was calculated by taking the square root of Simpson's diversity index across productive rearrangements. Held by TCRdb, this immuneACCESS table contains in-frame sequences only and omits some clones. Under half of the omission traces to an unresolved V gene where checked; the cause of the rest is unknown. D and trimming were read from the DNA, whereas the V and J calls and clone size are those reported in that table. The sample records about 230,000 clones, 65% to 85% of which are singletons. The ten biggest clones cover just over 8.5% of the sample.

The sample originates from a study of blood T cell repertoires in COVID-19 (TCRdb year 2020). In the study overall: Samples covering the acute and convalescent phases of COVID-19 were provided by collaborators in the United States, Italy and Spain. The sample metadata nearly always contained a de-identified subject ID, COVID-19 status, age in years and sex. Where available, HLA class I and class II types were taken from metadata supplied by the sample provider and were not determined by assay-based typing. The prospective study material was composed of cDNA or gDNA derived from T cells, B-cell-depleted T cells, or PBMCs. Samples came from the ongoing ImmuneRACE study (first 160 participants) plus 1,254 subjects from 6 global collaborators. Subjects who had been exposed to COVID-19, were actively infected with it, or had recovered from it provided the deeply sampled blood TCRbeta repertoires that made up the dataset. A freely available public database, intended as a resource for researchers studying the immune response to SARS-CoV-2, is where the repertoires were released. On the study overall, not on this receptor specifically: Clinical and demographic metadata were provided uncurated, with the amount varying by source and participant.

Whole blood was collected in K2EDTA tubes by collaborating institutions according to the institutions' own protocols. For TCRbeta analysis, collaborators shipped samples as frozen whole blood, isolated PBMCs, or DNA extracted from either of those sample types. Sequencing was carried out using peripheral blood. The receptor comes from a man aged 40-50 years with active or convalescent COVID-19.

In nucleotides, the sequence is TGTGCCAGCAGCTTGGGGACAGGGTTTAACACTGAAGCTTTCTTT. Translated, this gives CASSLGTGFNTEAFF. The rearrangement combines TRBV5-4 with TRBJ1-1; 8 central nucleotides agree with TRBD1. From its cysteine to its phenylalanine, the CDR3 spans 15 amino acids. The read is trimmed to its CDR3 DNA, 45 bases read in frame from base 1. The germline V gene (reference sequence) supplies CDR1 SGHNT and CDR2 YYREEE. At the junction V is shortened by 0 bases and J by 2 bases; bases outside the gene matches: 3.